The 15 T cell receptor beta chains below come from one sample, sequenced in a study of T cell changes during pregnancy in multiple sclerosis. Measured with immunoSEQ multiplex PCR; TCRdb has only the in-frame clones, and not every one. The data contain about 28,000 clones, about 93% of them seen just once; the ten biggest clones take up approximately 0.39%. Sequencing used CD4+ T cells from peripheral blood mononuclear cells, obtained after pregnancy. The source is a female donor with multiple sclerosis, enrolled in a pregnancy study.

CDR3: CATSSSGGGEKLFF. In nucleotides, the CDR3 is TGTGCCACATCCTCCTCCGGGGGGGGCGAAAAACTGTTTTTT. This chain links TRBV19 with TRBJ1-4, with D tentatively TRBD1 (6 bases). V shed 10 bases and J shed 8 bases, with 20 bases lying between them. Germline values: CDR1 LNHDA, CDR2 SQIVND (reference sequence). The length of the CDR3 is 14 residues.

CDR3 bases: TGTGCCAGTAGTAGAGGGTTGGACAGGGGCTACGAGCAGTACTTC. Its protein product is CASSRGLDRGYEQYF. The rearrangement joins TRBV19 to TRBJ2-7; 9 nucleotides align to TRBD1. The germline V gene has CDR1 LNHDA and CDR2 SQIVND (reference sequence). J was trimmed by 3 bases and V by 4 bases; bases with no gene match: 7. This CDR3 has 15 amino acids.

The rearrangement links TRBV7-2 to TRBJ2-5; possibly TRBD1 for D (5 bases). The V end was cut by 4 bases, the J end by 7 bases, with 16 bases between. The CDR3 runs 14 residues. In germline, CDR1 is SGHTA, CDR2 FQGNSA. CDR3 protein: CASSSKTGSGTQYF. Written as DNA, the CDR3 is TGTGCCAGCAGCTCCAAAACAGGTTCGGGGACCCAGTACTTC. Drawing the rest from reference TRBV7-2 and TRBJ2-5, the complete variable domain is GAGVSQSPSNKVTEKGKDVELRCDPISGHTALYWYRQSLGQGLEFLIYFQGNSAPDKSGLPSDRFSAERTGGSVSTLTIQRTQQEDSAVYLCASSSKTGSGTQYFGPGTRLLVL.

The gene calls are TRBV7-9 and TRBJ2-7, with D possibly TRBD2 on 5 matching bases. Germline-derived CDR1 and CDR2 are SEHNR and FQNEAQ (reference sequence). Trimming stripped 3 bases from V and 4 bases from J, with 19 bases between. The CDR3 consists of 16 residues. In nucleotides, the CDR3 is TGTGCCAGCAGCTTCCAATTACTAGGATTCAGGTACGAGCAGTACTTC. Translating gives CASSFQLLGFRYEQYF.

This clone has just one count. The chain couples TRBV2 to TRBJ2-1, with 9 bases identical to TRBD2. Trimming removed 11 bases from V and 7 bases from J; junction bases left unmatched: 9. In germline, CDR1 is SNHLY, CDR2 FYNNEI. This CDR3 is built from 13 residues. Here the CDR3 DNA reads TGTGCCGGAATACTAGCGGGCGGAAATGAGCAGTTCTTC. The encoded protein is CAGILAGGNEQFF. The entire variable domain, with the rest obtained from reference TRBV2 and TRBJ2-1, is as follows: EPEVTQTPSHQVTQMGQEVILRCVPISNHLYFYWYRQILGQKVEFLVSFYNNEISEKSEIFDDQFSVERPDGSNFTLKIRSTKLEDSAMYFCAGILAGGNEQFFGPGTRLTVL.

This CDR3 is CASSLDSGGYYEQYF. CDR3 DNA sequence: TGTGCCAGCAGCTTAGATTCAGGGGGGTACTACGAGCAGTACTTC. The rearrangement joins TRBV11-2 to TRBJ2-7, with D perhaps TRBD1 (7 bases). CDR1 and CDR2 (germline): SGHAT, FQNNGV. CDR3 size: 15 residues. V was shortened by 0 bases and J by 3 bases, with 12 bases between the two germline ends.

The genes are TRBV5-4 and TRBJ2-7; 12 positions match TRBD2. The CDR3 extends over 15 amino acids. In germline, CDR1 is SGHNT, CDR2 YYREEE (reference sequence). V dropped 0 bases and J dropped 4; count of bases not matched to a gene: 2. CDR3: CASSLGLAGVYEQYF. CDR3 nucleotides: TGTGCCAGCAGCTTGGGACTAGCGGGAGTATACGAGCAGTACTTC. The full variable domain, completed using reference TRBV5-4 and TRBJ2-7, is ETGVTQSPTHLIKTRGQQVTLRCSSQSGHNTVSWYQQALGQGPQFIFQYYREEENGRGNFPPRFSGLQFPNYSSELNVNALELDDSALYLCASSLGLAGVYEQYFGPGTRLTVT.

V gene TRBV11-2 combines with J gene TRBJ1-1; TRBD1 aligns across 7 bases. Germline V gene data show CDR1 as SGHAT and CDR2 as FQNNGV. The CDR3 length is 16 residues. The ends lost 1 base at V and 0 bases at J; junction bases unmatched: 5. CDR3 coding DNA: TGTGCCAGCAGCTTAGGACAGGGACTTTTGAACACTGAAGCTTTCTTT. Its protein product is CASSLGQGLLNTEAFF.

The V gene is TRBV28, the J gene TRBJ1-4, with TRBD1 as a possible D gene (6 bases). Trimming left V 8 bases short and J 5 bases short, with 15 bases between. CDR3 length equals 14 residues. Germline V gives CDR1 MDHEN, CDR2 SYDVKM. CDR3 DNA sequence: TGTGCCAGCGCGGCAGGGGCTCTCAATGAAAAACTGTTTTTT. It yields the protein CASAAGALNEKLFF.

This clone showed up just once. V is TRBV2 and J is TRBJ2-7; possible D gene TRBD2, 5 bases. The CDR3 consists of 12 residues. Germline loops: CDR1 SNHLY, CDR2 FYNNEI. Trimming took off 7 bases at V and 0 bases at J, with 7 bases between the two ends. As DNA, the CDR3 is TGTGCCAGCACCGGGATCTCCTACGAGCAGTACTTC. This encodes CASTGISYEQYF.

This chain uses TRBV7-2 with TRBJ1-3, with D possibly TRBD1 on 5 matching bases. The CDR3 totals 15 residues. Germline V gene lookup returns CDR1 SGHTA and CDR2 FQGNSA. V gave up 4 bases and J gave up 3 bases, with 13 bases separating them. The CDR3 reads CASSSVQGNGNTIYF. The CDR3 DNA is TGTGCCAGCAGCTCGGTGCAGGGCAATGGAAACACCATATATTTT.

This sequence joins TRBV27 and TRBJ2-3; D gene unclear. Looked up from germline, CDR1 is MNHEY and CDR2 is SMNVEV (reference sequence). Between the trimmed V and J ends, which lost 2 bases and 4 bases, there was a span of 7 bases. The CDR3 is 13 residues long. CDR3 bases: TGTGCCAGCAGTTTACTCCGCGCAGATACGCAGTATTTT. Residues: CASSLLRADTQYF.

V usage is TRBV7-2 and J usage is TRBJ2-7, with D hard to call. The CDR3 spans 11 residues. Trimming pared 2 bases from V and 6 bases from J, leaving 5 bases between. Per germline, CDR1 SGHTA and CDR2 FQGNSA. CDR3: CASSLSREQYF. In DNA, the CDR3 is TGTGCCAGCAGCTTATCCCGCGAGCAGTACTTC.

The sample holds one count of this clone. The chain combines TRBV19 with TRBJ1-1; TRBD1 is a possible D gene (5 bases). The germline gives CDR1 LNHDA, CDR2 SQIVND (reference sequence). This CDR3 spans 15 amino acids. Trimming shortened V by 3 bases and J by 4 bases, and 15 bases separated the two germline ends. The CDR3 here is CASSIRVRGITEAFF. The CDR3 coding sequence is TGTGCCAGTAGTATTCGGGTTCGGGGGATCACTGAAGCTTTCTTT. Combining the CDR3 with reference TRBV19 and TRBJ1-1 gives the whole variable domain DGGITQSPKYLFRKEGQNVTLSCEQNLNHDAMYWYRQDPGQGLRLIYYSQIVNDFQKGDIAEGYSVSREKKESFPLTVTSAQKNPTAFYLCASSIRVRGITEAFFGQGTRLTVV.

The gene calls are TRBV14 and TRBJ2-6; the match to TRBD1 covers 7 bases. Germline trimming cut 4 bases from V and 0 bases from J; bases unmatched to any gene: 15. The CDR3 sequence is 20 residues long. The germline V gene encodes CDR1 SGHDN and CDR2 FVKESK. CDR3 loop: CASSRVGTWDSHSGANVLTF. The CDR3, as DNA: TGTGCCAGCAGCCGAGTAGGCACTTGGGACAGCCACTCTGGGGCCAACGTCCTGACTTTC.